This T cell receptor (beta chain) stems from a study of cytomegalovirus exposure and HLA in healthy donors. Whole-study results and caveats: A previous analysis found most TCR beta V segments productive roughly 87% or roughly 30% of the time. High sensitivity and specificity were reportedly achieved when the classifier diagnosed cytomegalovirus status.

Details on this clone: The antigen is unknown.

The PCR had 60 Vbeta and 13 Jbeta primers. The assay was immunoSEQ multiplex PCR, and TCRdb's table has in-frame clones only and misses some. The sample contains about 110,000 clones, about 79% of which appear only once. Germline V gene data show CDR1 as LNHDA and CDR2 as SQIVND (reference sequence). The CDR3 is 15 residues long. V was clipped by 6 bases and J by 0 bases; unmatched bases: 5. This chain connects TRBV19 to TRBJ2-1; 7 positions match TRBD1. The TCR comes from a woman aged 18-35 years in good health and CMV-seropositive. Sequencing was done on a sample of PBMCs. The CDR3 DNA is TGTGCCAGTAGAAGACAGGGAAGCTCCTACAATGAGCAGTTCTTC. Amino acid sequence: CASRRQGSSYNEQFF.